These T cell receptor beta chains were read from a single sample in a study of technical replicates of blood from several donors. Sequenced by immunoSEQ multiplex PCR; TCRdb stores in-frame clones only, minus some. This table holds 51,000 or so clones, 92% found once. Sequences were obtained from PBMCs. These receptors all come from a human donor in good health. Some clones in this sample may be carry-over from other donors' samples. The CDR3 runs from the conserved cysteine through the conserved F or W. The D gene is left open where the match is weak.

D,J,V,CDR3
.,TRBJ1-2,TRBV6-6,CASRARGAGVYGYTF
.,TRBJ2-3,TRBV5-8,CASSLASLVRDTQYF
TRBD1,TRBJ1-2,TRBV7-9,CASSLDGGGGYTF
TRBD1,TRBJ2-7,TRBV7-2,CASSLAGQGASEQYF
TRBD1,TRBJ1-6,TRBV5-1,CASSWKRTGGENSPLHF
.,TRBJ2-5,TRBV15,CATSRDRGGETQYF
TRBD1,TRBJ1-2,TRBV30,CAWTEQGQGYTF
TRBD2,TRBJ2-7,TRBV18,CASSPRGGLSYEQYF
TRBD1,TRBJ2-4,TRBV11-2,CASSPRTGGNIQYF
TRBD2,TRBJ2-1,TRBV29-1,CSVPSGSSYNEQFF
.,TRBJ2-1,TRBV14,CASSQEGEINEQFF
TRBD2,TRBJ2-7,TRBV7-2,CASSPGGRRPYEQYF
TRBD2,TRBJ2-7,TRBV5-1,CASSFSGGFSYEQYF
.,TRBJ2-4,TRBV5-1,CASSLGFAAGAKNIQYF
.,TRBJ1-2,TRBV6-1,CASSGTYRGHGYTF
.,TRBJ1-4,TRBV10-1,CASIWKNRHSVGGFGEKLFF
TRBD1,TRBJ2-3,TRBV5-4,CASSPPGDRGLLGQYF
.,TRBJ1-3,TRBV6-5,CASSYSADLGNTIYF
.,TRBJ2-7,TRBV5-4,CASRTGTPASYEQYF
.,TRBJ2-7,TRBV30,CAWSVGDSSYF
TRBD2,TRBJ2-1,TRBV6-4,CASSVAGGRQFF
TRBD2,TRBJ2-5,TRBV9,CASSVGVAGGPRETQYF
.,TRBJ1-1,TRBV5-1,CASSLGAYRVTEAFF
.,TRBJ1-5,TRBV19,CASSRAGEGQPQHF
TRBD2,TRBJ2-3,TRBV6-1,CASSRAGGADTQYF
TRBD2,TRBJ2-7,TRBV19,CASSIAGGPYEQYF
TRBD2,TRBJ2-1,TRBV7-8,CASQSGGSSSYNEQFF
.,TRBJ1-1,TRBV5-6,CASSFDRNTEAFF
TRBD2,TRBJ2-1,TRBV4-1,CASSQGMAGGTYNEQFF
TRBD2,TRBJ2-2,TRBV7-6,CASSPRASGGAGGELFF